This T cell receptor (beta chain) stems from a study of shared clonotypes between healthy human individuals. Across the whole study: The donor group consisted of a couple of women and a few men, aged 18 to 49. Three CD4 naive, three CD4 memory, two CD8 naive and one CD8 memory plate were used per donor.

Per the germline V gene, CDR1 is MNHEY and CDR2 is SMNVEV (reference sequence). CDR3 length: 13 residues. Deletions cut 5 bases from V and 4 bases from J, with 12 bases between. Measured with immunoSEQ multiplex PCR; TCRdb has only the in-frame clones, and not every one. The sample contains about 690,000 clones, 80% to 95% of which appear only once. This clone appeared a few times. As yet, its antigen is unknown. The sample contains more than one DNA sequence encoding this CDR3. Study-wide results and caveats: Enrolling few donors narrowed the genetic and exposure-history diversity that was represented.

CD45RO+ cells were combined with CCR7-negative CD45RA+ TemRA cells to form CD8 memory. J is TRBJ2-7 and V is TRBV27; no clear D gene. The TCR comes from a man aged 18 to 29 in good health. Some clones in this sample may be carry-over from other donors' samples. Sequencing used memory CD8+ T cells from PBMCs. Subset specified: CD45RO+ cells pooled with CCR7-negative TemRA cells. The CDR3 nucleotides are TGTGCCAGCAGTCTGTCCTCGGCTTACGAGCAGTACTTC. As protein: CASSLSSAYEQYF.